Reported below is one T cell receptor (beta chain). This entry belongs to a study of blood T cell repertoires in COVID-19. Libraries were prepared by immunoSEQ multiplex PCR; TCRdb keeps only in-frame clonotypes and omits some of them. The profile shows around 120,000 clones, about 75% of them singletons. V lost 12 bases to trimming and J lost 1 base, with 14 bases between them. The CDR3 length is 13 residues. Per the germline V gene, CDR1 is KGHDR and CDR2 is SFDVKD. Sequenced: peripheral blood. This TCR derives from a man older than 75 with acute or convalescent COVID-19. The V gene is TRBV24-1, the J gene TRBJ1-1; D is perhaps TRBD1 (6 bases). Here the CDR3 DNA reads TGTGCCGTCCAGGGGAATGGGAACACTGAAGCTTTCTTT. Translating it yields CAVQGNGNTEAFF.